This T cell receptor beta chain was sequenced during a study of blood T cell repertoires in COVID-19. As for the study in general: Donors in the United States, Italy and Spain gave samples during acute or convalescent COVID-19.

This CDR3 has 14 residues. V lost 5 bases, J lost 3 bases, and 6 bases stayed unmatched. CDR1 is SGHNT and CDR2 is YENEEA in the germline V gene. Profiled with immunoSEQ multiplex PCR; TCRdb holds only in-frame clones, not every one. The top ten clones hold over 0.55% of a sample with 150,000 to 170,000 clones, approximately 85% of them seen once. This sequence joins TRBV11-3 and TRBJ2-7, with 8 bases that match TRBD2. The TCR originated in a man in his 60s with COVID-19, enrolled during active disease. Sequencing was carried out using peripheral blood. Here the CDR3 DNA reads TGTGCCAGCAGCACCCGGACTAGCAGCTACGAGCAGTACTTC. Its translation is CASSTRTSSYEQYF.